These 8 T cell receptor beta chains share one sample of origin, sequenced in a study of graft-versus-host responses after intestinal transplantation. These receptors lack a known antigen. Libraries were prepared by immunoSEQ multiplex PCR; TCRdb keeps only in-frame clonotypes and omits some of them. The repertoire holds over 55,000 clones, with 90% as singletons. The sequencing here drew on unstimulated CD8+ T cells sorted from spleen or lymph node cells, taken before intestinal transplant. These receptors all come from a human donor who received an intestinal transplant.

This chain connects TRBV6-1 to TRBJ2-1; D is unresolved. Looked up from germline, CDR1 is MNHNS and CDR2 is SASEGT. The CDR3 extends over 15 amino acids. V was cut by 1 base and J by 0 bases, with 7 bases left in between. The CDR3 is CASSEVISSYNEQFF. CDR3 coding DNA: TGTGCCAGCAGTGAAGTCATTAGCTCCTACAATGAGCAGTTCTTC.

This rearrangement joins TRBV6-5 to TRBJ2-1, with 11 bases matching TRBD2. CDR3 length: 15 residues. The ends lost 4 bases at V and 2 bases at J; junction bases unmatched: 1. Germline values: CDR1 MNHEY, CDR2 SVGAGI. The CDR3 nucleotides read TGTGCCAGCAGTTCGGGACTAGCGGCCTACAATGAGCAGTTCTTC. Its translation is CASSSGLAAYNEQFF.

The rearrangement joins TRBV5-8 to TRBJ2-3, with 8 bases that match TRBD2. Germline V lookup: CDR1 SGHTS, CDR2 YDEGEE. The junction had 4 bases not matched to a gene; V was cut back by 2 bases and J by 5 bases. This CDR3 is 14 amino acids long. This CDR3 reads CASSFGGGLDTQYF. For the CDR3, the DNA is TGTGCCAGCAGCTTCGGGGGGGGGCTAGATACGCAGTATTTT.

The J gene is TRBJ1-5, the V gene TRBV7-9, with D maybe TRBD1 (5 bases). Trimming removed 5 bases from V and 5 bases from J, with 19 bases in between. The CDR3 covers 16 residues. Germline CDR1 and CDR2: SEHNR and FQNEAQ (reference sequence). CDR3 amino acids: CASSTYDRGGDQPQHF. The CDR3 nucleotides read TGTGCCAGCAGCACGTATGACCGGGGAGGGGATCAGCCCCAGCATTTT.

CDR3 protein: CASSAEGTGYYGYTF. The CDR3 DNA is TGTGCCAGCAGCGCAGAGGGGACTGGATATTATGGCTACACCTTC. This chain links TRBV5-6 with TRBJ1-2; TRBD1 is a possible D gene (5 bases). Germline V gene data show CDR1 as SGHDT and CDR2 as YYEEEE. The CDR3 has 15 amino acids. V lost 4 bases to trimming and J lost 5 bases, with 18 bases between them.

The chain couples TRBV6-5 to TRBJ2-1, with D perhaps TRBD1 (5 bases). The V end lost 7 bases, the J end lost 5 bases, and 18 bases lay between the germline ends. This CDR3 region has 15 residues. Germline loops: CDR1 MNHEY, CDR2 SVGAGI. CDR3 residues: CASTKWGSPDNEQFF. The DNA of the CDR3 is TGTGCCAGCACCAAATGGGGCAGTCCAGACAATGAGCAGTTCTTC.

The V call is TRBV7-9, the J call TRBJ2-3; unclear D gene. CDR1 is SEHNR, CDR2 FQNEAQ, per germline (reference sequence). The CDR3 sequence is 15 residues long. Trimming shortened V by 3 bases and J by 2 bases, and 12 bases separated the two germline ends. The CDR3 DNA sequence: TGTGCCAGCAGCTTGTCGACATCCTACACAGATACGCAGTATTTT. Encoded protein: CASSLSTSYTDTQYF.

V usage is TRBV7-9 and J usage is TRBJ2-3, with 8 bases aligning to TRBD2. Germline assignment: CDR1 SEHNR and CDR2 FQNEAQ (reference sequence). After removal of 1 base from V and 4 bases from J, the junction contained 1 base not matched to a gene. This CDR3 spans 14 amino acids. CDR3 residues: CASSLERGSDTQYF. CDR3 bases: TGTGCCAGCAGCTTAGAGCGGGGGTCAGATACGCAGTATTTT.